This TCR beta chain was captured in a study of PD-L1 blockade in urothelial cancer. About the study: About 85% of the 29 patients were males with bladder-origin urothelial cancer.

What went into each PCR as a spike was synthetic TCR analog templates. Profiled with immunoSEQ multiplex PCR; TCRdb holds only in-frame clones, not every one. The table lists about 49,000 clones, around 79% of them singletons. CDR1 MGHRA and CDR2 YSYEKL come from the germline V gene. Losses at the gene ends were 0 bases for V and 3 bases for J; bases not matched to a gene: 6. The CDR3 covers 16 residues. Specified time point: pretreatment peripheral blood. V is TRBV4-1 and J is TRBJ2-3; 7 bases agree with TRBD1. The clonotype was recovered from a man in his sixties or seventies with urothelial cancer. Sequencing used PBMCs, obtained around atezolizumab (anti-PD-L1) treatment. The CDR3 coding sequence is TGCGCCAGCAGCCAAGATTATCAGGGGGTGACAGATACGCAGTATTTT. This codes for CASSQDYQGVTDTQYF.